The TCR beta chain described here comes from a study of blood T cell repertoires in COVID-19. Turning to the study itself: Sites in the United States, Italy and Spain provided acute and convalescent COVID-19 samples. From T cells, B-cell-depleted T cells, or PBMCs came the material, which was cDNA or gDNA.

Authors' methods: For nucleated cells, counts were estimated from reference gene primer amplification. The table came from immunoSEQ multiplex PCR; TCRdb's copy has only in-frame clones and leaves some out. V and J calls and clone size are those listed in that table; D and trimming were worked out from the DNA. The sample carries hundreds of thousands of clones, 89% recorded once. The length of the CDR3 is 15 residues. Trimming shortened V by 0 bases and J by 5 bases, and 13 bases separated the two germline ends. Germline V gives CDR1 SGHNT, CDR2 YENEEA. Material: peripheral blood. V gene TRBV11-3 combines with J gene TRBJ1-1; TRBD1 is a possible D gene (5 bases). The TCR was taken from a man aged 55 to 70 who had recovered from COVID-19. CDR3 amino acids: CASSLDRGGRTEAFF. The CDR3 DNA follows: TGTGCCAGCAGCTTAGATCGCGGGGGACGAACTGAAGCTTTCTTT.